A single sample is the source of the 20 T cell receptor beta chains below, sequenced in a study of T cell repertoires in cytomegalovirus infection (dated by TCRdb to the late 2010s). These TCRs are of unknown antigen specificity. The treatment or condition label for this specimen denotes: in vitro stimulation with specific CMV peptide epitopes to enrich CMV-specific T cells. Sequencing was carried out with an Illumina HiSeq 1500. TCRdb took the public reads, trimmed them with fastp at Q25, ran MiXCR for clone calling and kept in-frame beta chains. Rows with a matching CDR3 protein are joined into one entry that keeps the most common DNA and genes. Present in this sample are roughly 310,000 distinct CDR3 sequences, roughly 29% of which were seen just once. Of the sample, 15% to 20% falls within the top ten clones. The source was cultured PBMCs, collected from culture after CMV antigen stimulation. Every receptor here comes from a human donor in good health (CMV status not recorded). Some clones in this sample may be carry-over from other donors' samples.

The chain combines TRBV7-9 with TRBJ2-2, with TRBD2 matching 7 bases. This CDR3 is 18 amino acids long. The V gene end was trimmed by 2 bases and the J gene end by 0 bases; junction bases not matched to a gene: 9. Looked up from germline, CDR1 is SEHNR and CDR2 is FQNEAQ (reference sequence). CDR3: CASSLFRGGTANTGELFF. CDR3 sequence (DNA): TGTGCCAGCAGCTTATTTAGGGGAGGGACGGCGAACACCGGGGAGCTGTTTTTT.

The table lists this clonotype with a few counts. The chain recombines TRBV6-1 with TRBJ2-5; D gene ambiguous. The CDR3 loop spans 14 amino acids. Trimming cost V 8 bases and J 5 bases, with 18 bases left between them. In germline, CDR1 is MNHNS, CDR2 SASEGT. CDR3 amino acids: CASVPGSKGETQYF. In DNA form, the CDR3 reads TGTGCCAGCGTACCGGGTTCCAAGGGTGAGACCCAGTACTTC.

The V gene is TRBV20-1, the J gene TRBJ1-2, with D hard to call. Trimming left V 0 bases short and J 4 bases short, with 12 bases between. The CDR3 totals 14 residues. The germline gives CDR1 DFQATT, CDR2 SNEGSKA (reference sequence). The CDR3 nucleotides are TGCAGTGCTAGAGATGGCTCAGATCGCTATGGCTACACCTTC. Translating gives CSARDGSDRYGYTF.

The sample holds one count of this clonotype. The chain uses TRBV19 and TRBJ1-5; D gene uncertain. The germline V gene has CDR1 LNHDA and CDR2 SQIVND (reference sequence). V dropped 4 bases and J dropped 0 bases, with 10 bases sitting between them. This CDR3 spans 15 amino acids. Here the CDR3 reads CASSTVTYSNQPQHF. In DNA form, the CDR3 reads TGTGCCAGTAGTACAGTCACTTATAGCAATCAGCCCCAGCATTTT.

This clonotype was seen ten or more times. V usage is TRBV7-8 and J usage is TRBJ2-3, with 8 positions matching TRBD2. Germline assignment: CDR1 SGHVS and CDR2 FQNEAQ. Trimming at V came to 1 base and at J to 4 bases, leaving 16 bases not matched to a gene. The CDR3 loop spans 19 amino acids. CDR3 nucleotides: TGTGCCAGCAGCTTAGGGGGGGGCGCTAGCGGGTTTTCAGCAGATACGCAGTATTTT. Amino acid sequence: CASSLGGGASGFSADTQYF.

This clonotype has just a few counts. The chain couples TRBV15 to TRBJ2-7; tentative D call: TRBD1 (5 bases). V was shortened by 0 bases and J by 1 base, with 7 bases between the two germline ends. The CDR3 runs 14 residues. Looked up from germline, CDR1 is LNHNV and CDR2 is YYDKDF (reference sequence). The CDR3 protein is CATSRDDRSYEQYF. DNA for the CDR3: TGTGCCACCAGCAGAGATGACAGATCCTACGAGCAGTACTTC.

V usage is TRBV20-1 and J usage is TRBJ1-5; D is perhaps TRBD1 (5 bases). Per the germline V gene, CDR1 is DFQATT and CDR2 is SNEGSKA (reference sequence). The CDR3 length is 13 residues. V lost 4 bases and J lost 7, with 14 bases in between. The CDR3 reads CSATQGSGQPQHF. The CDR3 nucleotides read TGCAGTGCTACCCAGGGTTCCGGGCAGCCCCAGCATTTT.

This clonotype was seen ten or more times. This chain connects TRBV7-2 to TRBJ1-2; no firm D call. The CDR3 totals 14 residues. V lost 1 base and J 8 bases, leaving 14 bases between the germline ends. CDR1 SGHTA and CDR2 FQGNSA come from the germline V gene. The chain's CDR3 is CASSLGRTGRGYTF. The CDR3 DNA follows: TGTGCCAGCAGCTTAGGCAGGACCGGGAGGGGCTACACCTTC. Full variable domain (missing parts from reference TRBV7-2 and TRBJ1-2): GAGVSQSPSNKVTEKGKDVELRCDPISGHTALYWYRQSLGQGLEFLIYFQGNSAPDKSGLPSDRFSAERTGGSVSTLTIQRTQQEDSAVYLCASSLGRTGRGYTFGSGTRLTVV.

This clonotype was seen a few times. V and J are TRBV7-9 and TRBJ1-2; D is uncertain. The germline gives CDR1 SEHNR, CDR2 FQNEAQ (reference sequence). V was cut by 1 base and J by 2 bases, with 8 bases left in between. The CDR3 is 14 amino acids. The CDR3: CASSLVPENYGYTF. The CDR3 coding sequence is TGTGCCAGCAGCTTAGTACCGGAGAACTATGGCTACACCTTC.

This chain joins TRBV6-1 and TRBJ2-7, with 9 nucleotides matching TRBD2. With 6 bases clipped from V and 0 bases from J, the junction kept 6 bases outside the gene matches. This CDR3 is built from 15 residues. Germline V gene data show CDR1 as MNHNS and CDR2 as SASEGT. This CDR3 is CASRLSGGSSYEQYF. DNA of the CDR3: TGTGCCAGCAGACTAAGCGGGGGGAGCTCCTACGAGCAGTACTTC.

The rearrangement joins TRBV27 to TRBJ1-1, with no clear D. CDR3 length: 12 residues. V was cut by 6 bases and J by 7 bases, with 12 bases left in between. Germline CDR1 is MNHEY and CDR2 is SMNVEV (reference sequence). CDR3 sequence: CASSPLIGEAFF. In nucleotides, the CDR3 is TGTGCCAGCAGCCCTCTAATAGGTGAAGCTTTCTTT.

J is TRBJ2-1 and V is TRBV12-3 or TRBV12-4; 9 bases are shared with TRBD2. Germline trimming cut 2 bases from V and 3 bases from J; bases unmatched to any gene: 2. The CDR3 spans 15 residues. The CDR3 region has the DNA TGTGCCAGCAGTTTAAGCGGGAGGAACTACAATGAGCAGTTCTTC. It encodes CASSLSGRNYNEQFF.

The CDR3 loop reads CASSIPLPQGTTEAFF. CDR3 DNA: TGTGCCAGCAGCATCCCGCTCCCCCAAGGGACCACTGAAGCTTTCTTT. The genes are TRBV7-3 and TRBJ1-1, with D possibly being TRBD1 (5 bases). Germline CDR1 and CDR2: SGHTA and FQGTGA. V lost 5 bases, J lost 4 bases, and 20 bases lay in between. The CDR3 is made up of 16 amino acids.

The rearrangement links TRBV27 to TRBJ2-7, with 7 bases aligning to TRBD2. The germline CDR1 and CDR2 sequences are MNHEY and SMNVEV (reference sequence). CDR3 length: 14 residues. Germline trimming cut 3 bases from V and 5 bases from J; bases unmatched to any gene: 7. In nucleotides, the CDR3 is TGTGCCAGCAGTTTTGGCGGGAGAATCCACGAGCAGTACTTC. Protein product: CASSFGGRIHEQYF.

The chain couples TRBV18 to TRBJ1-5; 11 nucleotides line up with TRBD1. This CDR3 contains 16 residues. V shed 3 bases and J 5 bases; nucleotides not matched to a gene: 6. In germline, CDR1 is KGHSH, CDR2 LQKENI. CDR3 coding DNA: TGTGCCAGCTCACCTATCCGGACAGGGGGCTATCAGCCCCAGCATTTT. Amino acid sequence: CASSPIRTGGYQPQHF.

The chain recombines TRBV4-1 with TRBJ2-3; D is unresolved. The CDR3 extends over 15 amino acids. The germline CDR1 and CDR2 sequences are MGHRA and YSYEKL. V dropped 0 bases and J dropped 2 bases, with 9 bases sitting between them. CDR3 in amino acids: CASSQEGIHTDTQYF. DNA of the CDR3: TGCGCCAGCAGCCAAGAAGGAATACACACAGATACGCAGTATTTT.

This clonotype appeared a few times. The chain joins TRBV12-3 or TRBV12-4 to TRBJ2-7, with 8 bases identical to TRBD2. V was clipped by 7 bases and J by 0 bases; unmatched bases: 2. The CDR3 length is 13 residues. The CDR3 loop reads CASMSGSSYEQYF. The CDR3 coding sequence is TGTGCCAGCATGAGCGGGAGCTCCTACGAGCAGTACTTC.

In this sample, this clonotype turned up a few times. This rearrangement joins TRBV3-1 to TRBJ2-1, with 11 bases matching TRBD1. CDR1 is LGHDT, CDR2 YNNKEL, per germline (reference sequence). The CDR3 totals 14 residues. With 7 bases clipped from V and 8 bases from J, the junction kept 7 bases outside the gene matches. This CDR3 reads CASKRTGGNYEQFF. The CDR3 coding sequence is TGTGCCAGCAAGCGGACAGGGGGCAACTATGAGCAGTTCTTC.

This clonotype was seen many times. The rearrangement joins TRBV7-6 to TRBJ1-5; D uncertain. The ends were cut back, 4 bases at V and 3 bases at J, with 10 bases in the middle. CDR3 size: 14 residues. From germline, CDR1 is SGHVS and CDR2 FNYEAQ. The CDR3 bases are TGTGCCAGCAGCTACGGACGAGTCAATCAGCCCCAGCATTTT. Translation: CASSYGRVNQPQHF.

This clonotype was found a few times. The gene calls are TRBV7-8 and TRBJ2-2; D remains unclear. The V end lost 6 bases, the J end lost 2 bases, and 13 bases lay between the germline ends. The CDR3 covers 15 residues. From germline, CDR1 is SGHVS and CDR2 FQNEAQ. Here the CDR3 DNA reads TGTGCCAGCAGTCTCAGACTGGGTAACACCGGGGAGCTGTTTTTT. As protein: CASSLRLGNTGELFF.